The 10 T cell receptor beta chains reported below all come from one sample, sequenced in a study of T cell clones after liver transplantation. Sequencing was performed with immunoSEQ multiplex PCR; in TCRdb, only in-frame clones are kept and a portion is missing. The sample consists of about 74,000 clones, 80% of them appearing once. Sample: CD4+ T cells from blood, taken before liver transplant. The receptors were sampled from a human donor who received a liver transplant.

This clone was counted a single time. This chain links TRBV28 with TRBJ1-2; D call uncertain. V lost 4 bases and J 4 bases, leaving 4 bases between the germline ends. The CDR3 has 11 residues. CDR1 and CDR2 from the germline V gene are MDHEN and SYDVKM. The CDR3 sequence: CASSSTYGYTF. The CDR3 DNA follows: TGTGCCAGCAGTTCTACCTATGGCTACACCTTC.

The chain has TRBV27 and TRBJ2-3, with 15 nucleotides matching TRBD2. CDR1 and CDR2 from the germline V gene are MNHEY and SMNVEV (reference sequence). The V segment lost 3 bases and the J segment 0 bases; nucleotides outside the gene matches: 7. CDR3 length: 19 residues. The DNA of the CDR3 is TGTGCCAGCAGTTTCCGGACTAGCGGGAGGGTCACTAGCACAGATACGCAGTATTTT. This codes for CASSFRTSGRVTSTDTQYF.

This clone has just one count. The chain recombines TRBV19 with TRBJ1-1; 7 nucleotides agree with TRBD1. V shed 8 bases, J shed 0 bases, and the junction held 15 bases outside the gene matches. The CDR3 is 17 amino acids. Germline CDR1 is LNHDA and CDR2 is SQIVND (reference sequence). In nucleotides, the CDR3 is TGTGCCAGTGCTACCCCCCAGGGGGTGCCCTTGAACACTGAAGCTTTCTTT. It codes for CASATPQGVPLNTEAFF. The full variable domain, in which reference TRBV19 and TRBJ1-1 provide the parts outside the CDR3, is DGGITQSPKYLFRKEGQNVTLSCEQNLNHDAMYWYRQDPGQGLRLIYYSQIVNDFQKGDIAEGYSVSREKKESFPLTVTSAQKNPTAFYLCASATPQGVPLNTEAFFGQGTRLTVV.

The chain carries TRBV14 and TRBJ2-7; D is perhaps TRBD1 (5 bases). With 1 base removed from V and 4 bases from J, the gap between germline ends came to 14 bases. The CDR3 has 15 residues. Germline V gene data show CDR1 as SGHDN and CDR2 as FVKESK. The CDR3 sequence: CASSQVRTLRYEQYF. CDR3 sequence (DNA): TGTGCCAGCAGCCAAGTTAGGACACTTCGGTACGAGCAGTACTTC.

The chain employs TRBV15 and TRBJ2-5, with 7 bases matching TRBD2. This CDR3 contains 14 residues. Trimming cost V 3 bases and J 3 bases; bases outside gene matches: 4. Germline V gene data show CDR1 as LNHNV and CDR2 as YYDKDF (reference sequence). As DNA, the CDR3 is TGTGCCACCAGCAGGGGAGGGACTGAAGAGACCCAGTACTTC. Protein product: CATSRGGTEETQYF.

The chain is built from TRBV30 and TRBJ1-1; D unclear. Germline V CDR1 and CDR2: GTSNPN, SVGIG (reference sequence). CDR3 length: 13 residues. V gave up 5 bases and J gave up 5 bases, with 15 bases separating them. The CDR3 here is CAWSPGWGTEAFF. CDR3 coding DNA: TGTGCCTGGTCCCCCGGGTGGGGTACTGAAGCTTTCTTT.

The CDR3 bases are TGTGCCAGCAGTTTTATTGGGACAGAAGACTACGAGCAGTACTTC. Its protein product is CASSFIGTEDYEQYF. The chain has TRBV28 and TRBJ2-7; 7 bases are a match to TRBD1. Per germline, CDR1 MDHEN and CDR2 SYDVKM. The CDR3 is 15 amino acids. V was clipped by 3 bases and J by 3 bases; unmatched bases: 8. Full variable domain (rest looked up from reference TRBV28 and TRBJ2-7): DVKVTQSSRYLVKRTGEKVFLECVQDMDHENMFWYRQDPGLGLRLIYFSYDVKMKEKGDIPEGYSVSREKKERFSLILESASTNQTSMYLCASSFIGTEDYEQYFGPGTRLTVT.

Only one count was recorded for this clone. V and J are TRBV11-1 and TRBJ2-6; D not resolved. Germline CDR1 is SGHAT and CDR2 is FQDESV (reference sequence). Trimming took off 1 base at V and 2 bases at J, with 3 bases between the two ends. CDR3 size: 14 residues. CDR3 in amino acids: CASSLGTGANVLTF. For the CDR3, the DNA is TGTGCCAGCAGCTTAGGAACTGGGGCCAACGTCCTGACTTTC.

In this sample, this clone turned up once. The chain employs TRBV19 and TRBJ1-3, with D uncertain. Looked up from germline, CDR1 is LNHDA and CDR2 is SQIVND (reference sequence). V lost 11 bases and J lost 3, with 2 bases in between. CDR3 length: 9 amino acids. For the CDR3, the DNA is TGTGCCTTTGGAAACACCATATATTTT. Amino acid sequence: CAFGNTIYF.

This clone was observed a handful of times. The chain has TRBV29-1 and TRBJ2-5, with a weak D call TRBD1 (6 bases). Germline lookup yields CDR1 SQVTM and CDR2 ANQGSEA. Trimming pared 4 bases from V and 1 base from J, leaving 16 bases between. The CDR3 extends over 15 amino acids. The CDR3 DNA sequence: TGCAGCGTTGCCCTTAACAGGGCCAGCCAAGAGACCCAGTACTTC. Residues: CSVALNRASQETQYF.